One and the same sample provided the 29 T cell receptor beta chains below, sequenced in a study of blood T cell repertoires in COVID-19. Some clones are missing from TCRdb's copy, which holds only in-frame ones; the method was immunoSEQ multiplex PCR. This sample carries some 80,000 clones, about 86% of them seen once, and the ten largest clones take 22%. The specimen sequenced was peripheral blood. The origin of the receptors is a woman at least 80 years old in a cohort sampled during active or convalescent COVID-19.

This sequence joins TRBV28 and TRBJ1-6; D call uncertain. CDR1 and CDR2 (germline): MDHEN, SYDVKM. The CDR3 sequence is 15 residues long. V lost 7 bases, J lost 6 bases, and 16 bases lay in between. In nucleotides, the CDR3 is TGTGCCAGCAAGGATGAATGGAGTACTAATTCACCCCTCCACTTT. Translated, it gives CASKDEWSTNSPLHF.

The chain carries TRBV25-1 and TRBJ1-4; perhaps TRBD1 as D (5 bases). In germline, CDR1 is MGHDK, CDR2 SYGVNS. The ends were cut back, 2 bases at V and 4 bases at J, with 14 bases in the middle. The CDR3 runs to 16 residues. CDR3 region: CASSEGAQGFNEKLFF. CDR3 coding DNA: TGTGCCAGCAGTGAAGGAGCCCAGGGCTTTAATGAAAAACTGTTTTTT.

This clone was recorded once. The chain employs TRBV5-1 and TRBJ1-6; TRBD1 agrees at 10 bases. The germline V gene encodes CDR1 SGHRS and CDR2 YFSETQ. V dropped 1 base and J dropped 1; count of bases not matched to a gene: 5. This CDR3 spans 18 amino acids. The CDR3 is CASSLTGQGRSYNSPLHF. The CDR3, as DNA: TGCGCCAGCAGCTTGACGGGACAGGGGAGGTCCTATAATTCACCCCTCCACTTT.

The chain has TRBV5-1 and TRBJ1-2, with no clear D. V lost 4 bases and J lost 0, with 7 bases in between. CDR1 is SGHRS and CDR2 is YFSETQ in the germline V gene. The CDR3 runs to 13 residues. In nucleotides, the CDR3 is TGCGCCAGCAGCGAGGATACTAACTATGGCTACACCTTC. This translates into CASSEDTNYGYTF. The entire variable domain, with the rest obtained from reference TRBV5-1 and TRBJ1-2, is as follows: KAGVTQTPRYLIKTRGQQVTLSCSPISGHRSVSWYQQTPGQGLQFLFEYFSETQRNKGNFPGRFSGRQFSNSRSEMNVSTLELGDSALYLCASSEDTNYGYTFGSGTRLTVV.

V usage is TRBV7-8 and J usage is TRBJ1-1, with D possibly matching TRBD1 (5 bases). Germline CDR1 and CDR2: SGHVS and FQNEAQ. V lost 8 bases and J lost 0, with 13 bases in between. The CDR3 consists of 14 residues. Written as DNA, the CDR3 is TGTGCCAGCGGGGGGTTGCTGGTGAACACTGAAGCTTTCTTT. Protein product: CASGGLLVNTEAFF.

This clone has more than one count but fewer than ten. The V and J genes are TRBV5-1 and TRBJ1-4; a weak D match, TRBD1 (6 bases). CDR3 length: 16 amino acids. V dropped 0 bases and J dropped 4 bases, with 13 bases sitting between them. CDR1 and CDR2 from the germline V gene are SGHRS and YFSETQ. As DNA, the CDR3 is TGCGCCAGCAGCTTGGCCGATAACAGGGTTAATGAAAAACTGTTTTTT. This gives the protein CASSLADNRVNEKLFF.

This chain uses TRBV19 with TRBJ1-3; D not resolved. V lost 7 bases and J 0 bases, leaving 10 bases between the germline ends. The CDR3 has 14 amino acids. The germline V gene has CDR1 LNHDA and CDR2 SQIVND (reference sequence). For the CDR3, the DNA is TGTGCCAGTAAGAGGGCCGGCTCTGGAAACACCATATATTTT. It encodes CASKRAGSGNTIYF.

V usage is TRBV24-1 and J usage is TRBJ2-5; 8 nucleotides agree with TRBD2. The CDR3 covers 15 residues. J lost 5 bases, V lost 7 bases, and 11 bases had no gene match. Germline assignment: CDR1 KGHDR and CDR2 SFDVKD. This chain's CDR3 is CATSEGLGKIETQYF. CDR3 nucleotides: TGTGCCACCAGCGAGGGACTAGGGAAGATTGAGACCCAGTACTTC.

This chain connects TRBV28 to TRBJ1-3; D might be TRBD1 (6 bases). There are 14 residues in the CDR3. Germline loops: CDR1 MDHEN, CDR2 SYDVKM. The V and J ends lost 3 bases and 4 bases respectively, with 10 bases between them. CDR3 nucleotide sequence: TGTGCCAGCAGTTTCCAGGGGCTAGGAAACACCATATATTTT. This codes for CASSFQGLGNTIYF. The full variable domain, completed using reference TRBV28 and TRBJ1-3, is DVKVTQSSRYLVKRTGEKVFLECVQDMDHENMFWYRQDPGLGLRLIYFSYDVKMKEKGDIPEGYSVSREKKERFSLILESASTNQTSMYLCASSFQGLGNTIYFGEGSWLTVV.

This clone was detected many times. This chain links TRBV28 with TRBJ2-7; 9 bases are a match to TRBD2. Germline V gene lookup returns CDR1 MDHEN and CDR2 SYDVKM. Losses at the gene ends were 3 bases for V and 5 bases for J; bases not matched to a gene: 5. This CDR3 contains 14 residues. This chain's CDR3 is CASSLAGGWNEQYF. In DNA form, the CDR3 reads TGTGCCAGCAGTTTGGCGGGAGGGTGGAACGAGCAGTACTTC.

V gene TRBV5-1 combines with J gene TRBJ2-3; 10 positions agree with TRBD1. V gave up 0 bases and J gave up 5 bases; unmatched junction bases: 3. CDR3 length: 15 amino acids. Germline V gives CDR1 SGHRS, CDR2 YFSETQ. The CDR3 reads CASSLGQGAVDTQYF. CDR3 nucleotides: TGCGCCAGCAGCTTGGGACAGGGGGCGGTAGATACGCAGTATTTT. Using reference TRBV5-1 and TRBJ2-3 for the parts outside the CDR3, the full variable domain is KAGVTQTPRYLIKTRGQQVTLSCSPISGHRSVSWYQQTPGQGLQFLFEYFSETQRNKGNFPGRFSGRQFSNSRSEMNVSTLELGDSALYLCASSLGQGAVDTQYFGPGTRLTVL.

This clone came up many times. The chain couples TRBV7-9 to TRBJ2-3; 7 nucleotides agree with TRBD1. This CDR3 is 16 amino acids long. J was trimmed by 1 base and V by 5 bases; bases with no gene match: 9. The germline CDR1 and CDR2 sequences are SEHNR and FQNEAQ (reference sequence). CDR3: CASSPPTGWGTDTQYF. The CDR3 bases are TGTGCCAGCAGCCCCCCGACAGGGTGGGGCACAGATACGCAGTATTTT.

The table lists this clone with many counts. The J gene is TRBJ1-1, the V gene TRBV5-1; D uncertain. Trimming cost V 0 bases and J 0 bases, with 6 bases left between them. This CDR3 is 14 amino acids long. Germline V gives CDR1 SGHRS, CDR2 YFSETQ. The chain's CDR3 is CASSLDLVNTEAFF. For the CDR3, the DNA is TGCGCCAGCAGCTTGGATTTAGTGAACACTGAAGCTTTCTTT.

The chain is built from TRBV4-1 and TRBJ2-7; D uncertain. The CDR3 covers 16 residues. V lost 3 bases and J 3 bases, leaving 18 bases between the germline ends. The germline gives CDR1 MGHRA, CDR2 YSYEKL. This chain's CDR3 is CASSHASWAGHYEQYF. In nucleotides, the CDR3 is TGCGCCAGCAGCCACGCCAGCTGGGCAGGCCACTACGAGCAGTACTTC.

Points on this clone: Other nucleotide sequences in the sample specify the same CDR3. This chain uses TRBV28 with TRBJ1-2; 10 nucleotides align to TRBD1. Unmatched junction bases numbered 5, after V lost 5 bases and J lost 5 bases. The CDR3 contains 14 residues. Germline V gene data show CDR1 as MDHEN and CDR2 as SYDVKM. The DNA of the CDR3 is TGTGCCAGCAGTGGACAGGGGGGAAGATATGGCTACACCTTC. It translates to CASSGQGGRYGYTF.

The chain is built from TRBV7-9 and TRBJ2-7, with 8 bases fitting TRBD2. The CDR3 sequence is 15 residues long. The V segment lost 2 bases and the J segment 5 bases; nucleotides outside the gene matches: 8. Germline values: CDR1 SEHNR, CDR2 FQNEAQ (reference sequence). In nucleotides, the CDR3 is TGTGCCAGCAGCTTAAACGGGAGGGGGTCGGACGAGCAGTACGTC. Protein: CASSLNGRGSDEQYV.

The chain carries TRBV5-8 and TRBJ2-2; the D gene is possibly TRBD1 (6 bases). CDR1 and CDR2 from the germline V gene are SGHTS and YDEGEE. The CDR3 consists of 18 residues. V shed 4 bases and J shed 2 bases, with 21 bases lying between them. The DNA for the CDR3 is TGTGCCAGCAGCAAATGGGCAGGGGCCCAATTCAACACCGGGGAGCTGTTTTTT. Residues: CASSKWAGAQFNTGELFF.

The genes are TRBV7-9 and TRBJ2-5; perhaps TRBD1 as D (5 bases). Between the trimmed V and J ends, which lost 5 bases and 1 base, there was a span of 5 bases. The CDR3 covers 12 residues. CDR1 and CDR2 (germline): SEHNR, FQNEAQ (reference sequence). CDR3 protein: CASSQGQETQYF. The CDR3 DNA is TGTGCCAGCAGCCAGGGCCAAGAGACCCAGTACTTC.

The CDR3: CASSQGLAGGFSYNEQFF. The CDR3 DNA is TGCGCCAGCAGCCAAGGACTAGCGGGAGGGTTCTCCTACAATGAGCAGTTCTTC. V gene TRBV5-1 combines with J gene TRBJ2-1; 15 positions match TRBD2. The germline V gene has CDR1 SGHRS and CDR2 YFSETQ. This CDR3 is 18 amino acids long. J was trimmed by 0 bases and V by 4 bases; bases with no gene match: 5.

This clone was observed once. The V and J genes are TRBV24-1 and TRBJ1-1; possible D gene TRBD1, 5 bases. The ends were cut back, 4 bases at V and 3 bases at J, with 23 bases in the middle. Germline CDR1 is KGHDR and CDR2 is SFDVKD. The CDR3 length is 18 residues. CDR3 bases: TGTGCCACCAGTGACCCCGAACGCGGGGGGTTCGGCGACACTGAAGCTTTCTTT. Translation gives CATSDPERGGFGDTEAFF.

V and J are TRBV18 and TRBJ2-1; the match to TRBD1 covers 8 bases. The CDR3 runs 15 residues. Looked up from germline, CDR1 is KGHSH and CDR2 is LQKENI. V shed 6 bases, J shed 4 bases, and the junction held 8 bases outside the gene matches. The CDR3 protein is CASSAGGSLYNEQFF. As DNA, the CDR3 is TGTGCCAGCTCGGCAGGGGGCTCACTGTACAATGAGCAGTTCTTC.

This rearrangement joins TRBV28 to TRBJ2-1; TRBD2 might be the D (6 bases). Trimming stripped 8 bases from V and 6 bases from J, with 20 bases between. The CDR3 runs 15 residues. Germline lookup yields CDR1 MDHEN and CDR2 SYDVKM. CDR3 sequence: CASGGWGRRPNEQFF. CDR3 DNA: TGTGCCAGCGGAGGGTGGGGACGGCGTCCCAATGAGCAGTTCTTC.

The V gene is TRBV5-1, the J gene TRBJ2-1; a weak D match, TRBD2 (6 bases). CDR1 is SGHRS and CDR2 is YFSETQ in the germline V gene. This CDR3 comprises 16 residues. With 4 bases removed from V and 6 bases from J, the gap between germline ends came to 20 bases. CDR3: CASSLDGQGGFNEQFF. In DNA form, the CDR3 reads TGCGCCAGCAGCCTTGACGGCCAGGGAGGTTTCAATGAGCAGTTCTTC.

J is TRBJ2-7 and V is TRBV10-3; TRBD2 is a possible D gene (6 bases). Germline CDR1 is ENHRY and CDR2 is SYGVKD. The germline V and J ends were trimmed by 1 base and 7 bases, with 11 bases remaining between them. CDR3 length equals 13 residues. CDR3 coding DNA: TGTGCCATCAGTGAGTGGCGGGACCTGGAGCAGTACTTC. The encoded protein is CAISEWRDLEQYF.

This chain uses TRBV19 with TRBJ1-2; 8 bases align to TRBD1. The J segment lost 5 bases and the V segment lost 1 base, leaving 3 bases of the junction unmatched. CDR1 and CDR2 (germline): LNHDA, SQIVND (reference sequence). CDR3 length equals 14 residues. The CDR3 loop is CASSIGGQGYGYTF. DNA for the CDR3: TGTGCCAGTAGTATAGGCGGACAGGGTTATGGCTACACCTTC.

This clone has just one count. The J gene is TRBJ2-1, the V gene TRBV11-2; TRBD2 agrees at 14 bases. The CDR3 loop spans 17 amino acids. Looked up from germline, CDR1 is SGHAT and CDR2 is FQNNGV. V lost 5 bases, J lost 3 bases, and 6 bases stayed unmatched. CDR3 in amino acids: CASSQTTSGRVYNEQFF. The CDR3 DNA sequence: TGTGCCAGCAGCCAGACGACTAGCGGGAGGGTCTACAATGAGCAGTTCTTC.

The chain uses TRBV12-3 or TRBV12-4 and TRBJ1-5; maybe TRBD1 (5 bases). The CDR3 runs to 13 residues. The germline V and J ends were trimmed by 8 bases and 5 bases, with 13 bases remaining between them. The CDR3 coding sequence is TGTGCCAGCTCAGGCAGGGAGGATCAGCCCCAGCATTTT. Amino acids: CASSGREDQPQHF.

The chain has TRBV30 and TRBJ2-1; the D gene is possibly TRBD1 (5 bases). Germline V lookup: CDR1 GTSNPN, CDR2 SVGIG (reference sequence). This CDR3 has 14 residues. V was cut by 0 bases and J by 2 bases, with 8 bases left in between. CDR3 loop: CAWSVDSAYNEQFF. CDR3 DNA sequence: TGTGCCTGGAGTGTTGACAGCGCCTACAATGAGCAGTTCTTC. The whole variable domain, filled in from reference TRBV30 and TRBJ2-1, reads SQTIHQWPATLVQPVGSPLSLECTVEGTSNPNLYWYRQAAGRGLQLLFYSVGIGQISSEVPQNLSASRPQDRQFILSSKKLLLSDSGFYLCAWSVDSAYNEQFFGPGTRLTVL.

The rearrangement links TRBV5-4 to TRBJ2-7, with 13 bases fitting TRBD2. The V segment lost 0 bases and the J segment 0 bases; nucleotides outside the gene matches: 3. From germline, CDR1 is SGHNT and CDR2 YYREEE (reference sequence). The CDR3 runs 17 residues. CDR3 sequence (DNA): TGTGCCAGCAGCTTGGGAGGGACTAGCGGGATCTCCTACGAGCAGTACTTC. This gives the protein CASSLGGTSGISYEQYF.